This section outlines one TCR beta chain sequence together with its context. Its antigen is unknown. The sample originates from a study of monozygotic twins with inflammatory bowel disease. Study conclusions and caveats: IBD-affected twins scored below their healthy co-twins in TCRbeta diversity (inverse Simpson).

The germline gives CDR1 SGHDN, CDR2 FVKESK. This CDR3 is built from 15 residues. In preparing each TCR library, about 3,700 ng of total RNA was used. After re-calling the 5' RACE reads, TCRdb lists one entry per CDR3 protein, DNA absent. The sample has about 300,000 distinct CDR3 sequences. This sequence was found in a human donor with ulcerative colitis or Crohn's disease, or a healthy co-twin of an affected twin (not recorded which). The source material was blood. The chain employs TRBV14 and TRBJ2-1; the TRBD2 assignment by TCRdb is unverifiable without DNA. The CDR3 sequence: CASSPWTSGNGEQFF.